These 30 T cell receptor beta chains were sequenced from one sample in a study of blood T cell repertoires in COVID-19 (dated by TCRdb to 2019 to 2021). Preparation of the library involved the immunoSEQ multiplex PCR assay. The table comes from immuneACCESS by way of TCRdb, which keeps in-frame sequences with V and J called. Part of the clones is missing from these tables; in studies checked, under half for an unresolved V gene and the rest for unknown reasons. The sample table contains 97,000 or so clones; only one count was recorded for about 87% of them. Roughly 3.1% of the sample goes to the ten largest clones. Material for sequencing was peripheral blood. These receptors came from a man aged 45 to 65 with active or convalescent COVID-19.

The chain combines TRBV5-6 with TRBJ2-2, with a tentative D call TRBD2 (5 bases). The germline gives CDR1 SGHDT, CDR2 YYEEEE. The CDR3 sequence is 14 residues long. Trimming took 6 bases from V and 0 from J, leaving 9 bases between them. The CDR3 coding sequence is TGTGCCAGCAAGGCTAGCCCGAACACCGGGGAGCTGTTTTTT. It translates to CASKASPNTGELFF. Variable domain in full (rest from reference TRBV5-6 and TRBJ2-2): DAGVTQSPTHLIKTRGQQVTLRCSPKSGHDTVSWYQQALGQGPQFIFQYYEEEERQRGNFPDRFSGHQFPNYSSELNVNALLLGDSALYLCASKASPNTGELFFGEGSRLTVL.

The rearrangement uses TRBV9 and TRBJ2-1; no clear D gene. V lost 0 bases and J 4 bases, leaving 5 bases between the germline ends. Germline V gives CDR1 SGDLS, CDR2 YYNGEE. The CDR3 is 13 residues long. Here the CDR3 DNA reads TGTGCCAGCAGCGTAGCCAGGTACAATGAGCAGTTCTTC. Protein: CASSVARYNEQFF. The variable domain in full, with the rest retrieved from reference TRBV9 and TRBJ2-1, is DSGVTQTPKHLITATGQRVTLRCSPRSGDLSVYWYQQSLDQGLQFLIQYYNGEERAKGNILERFSAQQFPDLHSELNLSSLELGDSALYFCASSVARYNEQFFGPGTRLTVL.

The genes are TRBV28 and TRBJ1-2; D gene uncertain. Trimming stripped 2 bases from V and 1 base from J, with 11 bases between. The CDR3 is 15 residues long. CDR1 and CDR2 (germline): MDHEN, SYDVKM. The CDR3 nucleotides are TGTGCCAGCAGTTTACCCCCAGCGGTTAACTATGGCTACACCTTC. Amino acids: CASSLPPAVNYGYTF.

The rearrangement uses TRBV6-4 and TRBJ2-2, with D possibly being TRBD1 (6 bases). V lost 0 bases, J lost 6 bases, and 11 bases lay in between. This CDR3 has 15 residues. Germline CDR1 reads MRHNA; CDR2 reads SNTAGT. The CDR3 sequence: CASSDSEQGPGELFF. In nucleotides, the CDR3 is TGTGCCAGCAGTGACTCAGAACAGGGCCCCGGGGAGCTGTTTTTT.

The J gene is TRBJ2-2, the V gene TRBV5-6; D possibly corresponds to TRBD2 (7 bases). Germline V gene sequence: CDR1 SGHDT, CDR2 YYEEEE. The V end was cut by 0 bases, the J end by 4 bases, with 10 bases between. This CDR3 comprises 15 residues. The CDR3 DNA is TGTGCCAGCAGCTTGGATCGGGGGGCCACCGGGGAGCTGTTTTTT. It encodes CASSLDRGATGELFF.

The chain uses TRBV7-2 and TRBJ2-7; D gene uncertain. The V end was cut by 1 base, the J end by 2 bases, with 9 bases between. Germline V gives CDR1 SGHTA, CDR2 FQGNSA. This CDR3 comprises 14 residues. CDR3 residues: CASSLVGTTYEQYF. In DNA, the CDR3 is TGTGCCAGCAGCTTAGTTGGCACCACCTACGAGCAGTACTTC.

The genes are TRBV11-2 and TRBJ2-7; 7 bases are a match to TRBD1. With 4 bases clipped from V and 6 bases from J, the junction kept 9 bases outside the gene matches. CDR1 is SGHAT and CDR2 is FQNNGV in the germline V gene. CDR3 length: 14 amino acids. The CDR3 nucleotides are TGTGCCAGCAGCTCCTCTATGACAGGGAGCGAGCAGTACGTC. It is translated as CASSSSMTGSEQYV.

This clone was seen once. The V gene is TRBV19, the J gene TRBJ2-2, with 7 positions matching TRBD1. Trimming at V came to 3 bases and at J to 5 bases, leaving 12 bases not matched to a gene. CDR3 length: 17 residues. Per germline, CDR1 LNHDA and CDR2 SQIVND (reference sequence). CDR3 coding DNA: TGTGCCAGTAGTATCCCCCGGGACAGTGGCTCTACCGGGGAGCTGTTTTTT. Residues: CASSIPRDSGSTGELFF.

Written as DNA, the CDR3 is TGTGCCTGGACCCAGGGGCTGGCTTCACCCCTCCACTTT. Amino acid sequence: CAWTQGLASPLHF. The V call is TRBV30, the J call TRBJ1-6; D possibly corresponds to TRBD1 (6 bases). This CDR3 is built from 13 residues. V lost 4 bases, J lost 9 bases, and 13 bases lay in between. Germline CDR1 reads GTSNPN; CDR2 reads SVGIG (reference sequence).

This clone appeared once. The chain links TRBV16 to TRBJ2-3, with TRBD2 identical over 9 bases. The CDR3 runs to 16 residues. Germline CDR1 is KGHSY and CDR2 is FQNENV. The ends lost 8 bases at V and 1 base at J; junction bases unmatched: 10. CDR3: CASVKGGGAGTDTQYF. As DNA, the CDR3 is TGTGCCAGCGTGAAAGGCGGGGGGGCCGGCACAGATACGCAGTATTTT.

This chain's CDR3 is CASSHSGGATYNEQFF. The CDR3 DNA reads as TGTGCCAGCAGCCATAGCGGGGGGGCCACCTACAATGAGCAGTTCTTC. V usage is TRBV5-4 and J usage is TRBJ2-1; 11 bases fit TRBD2. CDR3 length equals 16 residues. J was trimmed by 2 bases and V by 4 bases; bases with no gene match: 5. Germline CDR1 SGHNT, CDR2 YYREEE (reference sequence).

This chain connects TRBV5-1 to TRBJ2-3; 11 nucleotides match TRBD2. Trimming took 0 bases from V and 0 from J; bases not matched to a gene: 0. The CDR3 sequence is 16 residues long. Germline CDR1 is SGHRS and CDR2 is YFSETQ. CDR3 DNA sequence: TGCGCCAGCAGCTTGGTAGCGGGGGGGAGCACAGATACGCAGTATTTT. Translation gives CASSLVAGGSTDTQYF.

CDR3 bases: TGTGCCAGCGGGATACTCAGGGACTCTGGAAACACCATATATTTT. Encoded protein: CASGILRDSGNTIYF. The V and J genes are TRBV7-9 and TRBJ1-3; possible D gene TRBD1, 5 bases. The germline V gene has CDR1 SEHNR and CDR2 FQNEAQ (reference sequence). The CDR3 is 15 residues long. Deletions cut 8 bases from V and 0 bases from J, with 14 bases between.

Of note for this clone: The junction departs from the called germline gene at one end, perhaps through a read error. The chain uses TRBV27 and TRBJ1-1, with 7 bases identical to TRBD1. This CDR3 spans 14 amino acids. The V gene's germline CDR1 is MNHEY and CDR2 SMNVEV (reference sequence). CDR3 bases: TGTGCCAGCAGCTCCTTGACAGGGAACTCTGAAGCTTTCTTT. This translates into CASSSLTGNSEAFF.

The chain recombines TRBV30 with TRBJ1-2, with 8 nucleotides matching TRBD1. With 4 bases clipped from V and 8 bases from J, the junction kept 9 bases outside the gene matches. From germline, CDR1 is GTSNPN and CDR2 SVGIG (reference sequence). The CDR3 loop spans 13 amino acids. Here the CDR3 DNA reads TGTGCCTGGAAGGATCAGGGGGCCGGCGGCTACACCTTC. Translation gives CAWKDQGAGGYTF. The full variable domain, with the rest looked up from reference TRBV30 and TRBJ1-2, is SQTIHQWPATLVQPVGSPLSLECTVEGTSNPNLYWYRQAAGRGLQLLFYSVGIGQISSEVPQNLSASRPQDRQFILSSKKLLLSDSGFYLCAWKDQGAGGYTFGSGTRLTVV.

In DNA, the CDR3 is TGTGCCAGCAGCCTGATACAGGGGGCTAATTCACCCCTCCACTTT. Translation gives CASSLIQGANSPLHF. J is TRBJ1-6 and V is TRBV7-9; 9 bases fit TRBD1. Trimming took 5 bases from V and 6 from J; bases not matched to a gene: 5. Per germline, CDR1 SEHNR and CDR2 FQNEAQ (reference sequence). The CDR3 covers 15 residues.

To note about this clone: One end of the junction fails to match germline, which may point to a read error. The chain links TRBV5-1 to TRBJ1-1; 7 bases are a match to TRBD1. Germline-derived CDR1 and CDR2 are SGHRS and YFSETQ. The CDR3 covers 11 residues. The CDR3 nucleotides read TGCGCCAGCAGATTGGAGGGGGCGCCTTTCTTT. It is translated as CASRLEGAPFF.

This clone was seen a few times. Other DNA sequences in the sample encode the same CDR3. The V call is TRBV18, the J call TRBJ1-1, with unresolved D. Trimming left V 3 bases short and J 1 base short, with 9 bases between. This CDR3 contains 14 residues. Germline CDR1 is KGHSH and CDR2 is LQKENI. CDR3 protein: CASSPLGGNTEAFF. The CDR3 coding sequence is TGTGCCAGCTCACCCCTGGGAGGGAACACTGAAGCTTTCTTT.

This clone was detected once. V and J are TRBV5-1 and TRBJ1-1; 7 bases map to TRBD1. Germline loops: CDR1 SGHRS, CDR2 YFSETQ. The CDR3 extends over 13 amino acids. V shed 2 bases and J 4 bases; nucleotides not matched to a gene: 2. The CDR3 DNA reads as TGCGCCAGCAGCTTCGACAGGGCCACTGAAGCTTTCTTT. Protein sequence: CASSFDRATEAFF.

This rearrangement joins TRBV2 to TRBJ2-5; D might be TRBD2 (6 bases). The CDR3 runs to 15 residues. The germline gives CDR1 SNHLY, CDR2 FYNNEI. Trimming left V 7 bases short and J 4 bases short, with 19 bases between. The CDR3 coding sequence is TGTGCCAGCAAACTCCGGGACTTGCCCTTAGAGACCCAGTACTTC. Translated, it gives CASKLRDLPLETQYF. The full variable domain, with the rest looked up from reference TRBV2 and TRBJ2-5, is EPEVTQTPSHQVTQMGQEVILRCVPISNHLYFYWYRQILGQKVEFLVSFYNNEISEKSEIFDDQFSVERPDGSNFTLKIRSTKLEDSAMYFCASKLRDLPLETQYFGPGTRLLVL.

This chain connects TRBV12-3 or TRBV12-4 to TRBJ2-3, with D possibly matching TRBD1 (6 bases). V was shortened by 8 bases and J by 3 bases, with 12 bases between the two germline ends. The CDR3 runs to 13 residues. The CDR3 DNA sequence: TGTGCCAGCTTCAGGGGCTCTACAGATACGCAGTATTTT. Translation: CASFRGSTDTQYF.

This clone was observed a few times. This chain links TRBV28 with TRBJ1-1, with 12 bases lining up with TRBD1. This CDR3 comprises 17 residues. J lost 1 base, V lost 7 bases, and 10 bases had no gene match. Germline V CDR1 and CDR2: MDHEN, SYDVKM. The CDR3 region is CASKLPGQGAKNTEAFF. In nucleotides, the CDR3 is TGTGCCAGCAAACTTCCGGGACAGGGGGCGAAGAACACTGAAGCTTTCTTT.

The chain is built from TRBV6-1 and TRBJ2-2, with D perhaps matching TRBD1 (6 bases). V was pared by 1 base and J by 3 bases, with 9 bases between. Germline assignment: CDR1 MNHNS and CDR2 SASEGT. The CDR3 spans 15 residues. CDR3 sequence reads: CASSEDREHTGELFF. CDR3 bases: TGTGCCAGCAGTGAAGACAGGGAACACACCGGGGAGCTGTTTTTT.

The chain joins TRBV12-5 to TRBJ2-3; 9 nucleotides align to TRBD1. J was trimmed by 2 bases and V by 5 bases; bases with no gene match: 5. The CDR3 has 15 residues. Per germline, CDR1 LGHNT and CDR2 FRNRAP. CDR3 in amino acids: CASGRGTGFTDTQYF. DNA for the CDR3: TGTGCTAGTGGTCGGGGGACAGGGTTCACAGATACGCAGTATTTT.

The chain's CDR3 is CASSPDKVMNTEAFF. DNA for the CDR3: TGTGCCAGCAGTCCCGACAAGGTTATGAACACTGAAGCTTTCTTT. V usage is TRBV27 and J usage is TRBJ1-1, with D unclear. This CDR3 region has 15 residues. Trimming cost V 5 bases and J 0 bases, with 13 bases left between them. The germline V gene has CDR1 MNHEY and CDR2 SMNVEV (reference sequence).

V gene TRBV5-1 combines with J gene TRBJ1-4; weak D call: TRBD1 (5 bases). The CDR3 loop spans 14 amino acids. Deletions cut 0 bases from V and 7 bases from J, with 10 bases between. Germline V gene data show CDR1 as SGHRS and CDR2 as YFSETQ. The CDR3 nucleotides are TGCGCCAGCAGCTTGGCCAGGGAGGGTGAAAAACTGTTTTTT. Translated, it gives CASSLAREGEKLFF. Full variable domain (outside the CDR3, taken from reference TRBV5-1 and TRBJ1-4): KAGVTQTPRYLIKTRGQQVTLSCSPISGHRSVSWYQQTPGQGLQFLFEYFSETQRNKGNFPGRFSGRQFSNSRSEMNVSTLELGDSALYLCASSLAREGEKLFFGSGTQLSVL.

This clone was seen only once. The chain carries TRBV7-2 and TRBJ2-3; 10 bases agree with TRBD1. Germline CDR1 reads SGHTA; CDR2 reads FQGNSA. The CDR3 length is 14 residues. V was pared by 5 bases and J by 5 bases, with 4 bases of the junction left unmatched. The DNA of the CDR3 is TGTGCCAGCAGCCCTCGGGACAGGGGAGATACGCAGTATTTT. It translates to CASSPRDRGDTQYF.

The gene calls are TRBV29-1 and TRBJ2-5, with TRBD1 matching 9 bases. Germline-derived CDR1 and CDR2 are SQVTM and ANQGSEA. CDR3 length: 16 residues. V was clipped by 1 base and J by 3 bases; unmatched bases: 9. CDR3 bases: TGCAGCGTTGAAGTCTTCACAGGGGGCTATGAAGAGACCCAGTACTTC. Protein sequence: CSVEVFTGGYEETQYF. The full variable domain, its missing parts supplied by reference TRBV29-1 and TRBJ2-5, is SAVISQKPSRDICQRGTSLTIQCQVDSQVTMMFWYRQQPGQSLTLIATANQGSEATYESGFVIDKFPISRPNLTFSTLTVSNMSPEDSSIYLCSVEVFTGGYEETQYFGPGTRLLVL.

This clone was detected only a few times. The V and J genes are TRBV18 and TRBJ1-4; weak D call: TRBD1 (6 bases). This CDR3 has 15 residues. Germline CDR1 reads KGHSH; CDR2 reads LQKENI. The V gene lost 6 bases and the J gene lost 6 bases, with 17 bases spanning the gap. CDR3 region: CASSREMTGDEKLFF. In DNA, the CDR3 is TGTGCCAGCTCCCGCGAAATGACAGGAGATGAAAAACTGTTTTTT.

V and J are TRBV27 and TRBJ1-1, with TRBD1 matching 10 bases. Per the germline V gene, CDR1 is MNHEY and CDR2 is SMNVEV (reference sequence). The CDR3 contains 15 residues. The J segment lost 5 bases and the V segment lost 4 bases, leaving 7 bases of the junction unmatched. The DNA for the CDR3 is TGTGCCAGCAGTTACGGCCGGACAGGGGGGACTGAAGCTTTCTTT. It codes for CASSYGRTGGTEAFF.